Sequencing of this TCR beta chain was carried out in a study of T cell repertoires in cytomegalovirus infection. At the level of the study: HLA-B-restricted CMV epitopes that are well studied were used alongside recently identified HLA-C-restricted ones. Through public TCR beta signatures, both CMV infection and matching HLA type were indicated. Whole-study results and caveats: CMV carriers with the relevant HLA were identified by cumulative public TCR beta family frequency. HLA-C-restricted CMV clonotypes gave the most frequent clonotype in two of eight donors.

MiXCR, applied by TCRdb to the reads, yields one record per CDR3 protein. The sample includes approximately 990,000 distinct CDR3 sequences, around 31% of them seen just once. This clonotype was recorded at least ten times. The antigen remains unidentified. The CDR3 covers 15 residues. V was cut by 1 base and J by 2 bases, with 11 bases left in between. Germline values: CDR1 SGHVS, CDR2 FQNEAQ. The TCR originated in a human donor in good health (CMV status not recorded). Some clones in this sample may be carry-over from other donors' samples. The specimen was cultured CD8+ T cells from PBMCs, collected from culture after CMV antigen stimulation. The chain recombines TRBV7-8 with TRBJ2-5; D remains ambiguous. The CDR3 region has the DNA TGTGCCAGCAGCTTAGGGTACAGAAATCAAGAGACCCAGTACTTC. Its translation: CASSLGYRNQETQYF.